This entry is about one TCR beta chain. Its specificity is not known. This sample is drawn from a study of blood T cells in healthy people across ages. Whole-study results and caveats: The long-lived group displayed more naive CD4+ cells, plus higher diversity, than the aged donors did.

V gave up 3 bases and J gave up 1 base; unmatched junction bases: 11. The CDR3 loop spans 17 amino acids. Germline-derived CDR1 and CDR2 are SGHAT and FQNNGV. Drawn from each donor were ten milliliters of peripheral blood. Primed by a sample-barcoded 5' primer and a J-beta primer mix, a second PCR proceeded for roughly 6 to 12 cycles. A template-switch adaptor that had 12 random nucleotides put a tag on each cDNA molecule. At least 2.5 million CDR3-containing paired-end reads were obtained per sample. TCRdb reprocessed the 5' RACE reads with MiXCR, giving one entry per CDR3 protein. The data contain over 1,500,000 distinct CDR3 sequences, less than 50% of them singletons.

This chain links TRBV11-2 with TRBJ2-5, with TRBD1 matching 7 bases. The sample taken for sequencing was blood. The sequence was collected from a woman between 40 and 50 years old in good health. CDR3 sequence (DNA): TGTGCCAGCAGCTTGGGTCGACAGGGTATCATCCAAGAGACCCAGTACTTC. Residues: CASSLGRQGIIQETQYF.